Presented here are 21 T cell receptor beta chains from one specimen sequenced in a study of cytomegalovirus exposure and HLA in healthy donors. PCR primers comprised 60 Vbeta and 13 Jbeta primers. Sequencing was performed with immunoSEQ multiplex PCR; in TCRdb, only in-frame clones are kept and a portion is missing. The data hold around 90,000 clones, with roughly 67% observed a single time. The material sequenced was PBMCs. These receptors came from a human donor in good health.

The gene calls are TRBV27 and TRBJ2-1; 8 bases are shared with TRBD2. The CDR3 has 15 residues. CDR1 MNHEY and CDR2 SMNVEV come from the germline V gene (reference sequence). V was pared by 1 base and J by 8 bases, with 7 bases of the junction left unmatched. CDR3 DNA sequence: TGTGCCAGCAGTTTATTGAGCGGGGGAAATTATGAGCAGTTCTTC. Its protein is CASSLLSGGNYEQFF.

A single count supports this clone. The chain combines TRBV9 with TRBJ2-1; D is possibly TRBD2 (7 bases). The length of the CDR3 is 18 residues. The germline V gene has CDR1 SGDLS and CDR2 YYNGEE. V shed 2 bases and J shed 1 base, with 19 bases lying between them. The CDR3 is CASSVTSLGGASYNEQFF. CDR3 nucleotide sequence: TGTGCCAGCAGCGTTACATCCTTAGGGGGGGCATCCTACAATGAGCAGTTCTTC.

The gene calls are TRBV6-5 and TRBJ1-3, with 7 nucleotides matching TRBD1. The CDR3 length is 13 residues. CDR1 MNHEY and CDR2 SVGAGI come from the germline V gene. The V gene end was trimmed by 6 bases and the J gene end by 4 bases; junction bases not matched to a gene: 3. The CDR3 sequence: CASSRQGGNTIYF. In DNA form, the CDR3 reads TGTGCCAGCAGCCGACAGGGAGGAAACACCATATATTTT.

The V and J genes are TRBV5-1 and TRBJ2-1; TRBD2 aligns across 7 bases. The CDR3 loop spans 16 amino acids. V shed 4 bases, J shed 2 bases, and the junction held 9 bases outside the gene matches. Per the germline V gene, CDR1 is SGHRS and CDR2 is YFSETQ. This CDR3 is CASSPTAGRPYNEQFF. CDR3 coding DNA: TGCGCCAGCAGCCCCACAGCGGGGCGCCCCTACAATGAGCAGTTCTTC.

The chain recombines TRBV6-5 with TRBJ2-7; 9 bases align to TRBD1. V was pared by 11 bases and J by 3 bases, with 5 bases of the junction left unmatched. This CDR3 is 12 amino acids long. CDR1 is MNHEY, CDR2 SVGAGI, per germline. The CDR3 spells CAVRDRVYEQYF. The CDR3 nucleotides read TGTGCCGTCCGGGACAGGGTCTACGAGCAGTACTTC.

This chain uses TRBV4-3 with TRBJ2-6; no definite D call. V was cut by 0 bases and J by 2 bases, with 8 bases left in between. The CDR3 contains 16 residues. Germline-derived CDR1 and CDR2 are LGHNA and YSLEER. The CDR3 is CASSQDPVAGANVLTF. The CDR3 DNA sequence: TGCGCCAGCAGCCAAGATCCAGTGGCTGGGGCCAACGTCCTGACTTTC.

This clone was recorded a few times. The V gene is TRBV11-2, the J gene TRBJ1-1; D is ambiguous. This CDR3 has 13 amino acids. Germline V gene sequence: CDR1 SGHAT, CDR2 FQNNGV. The V end lost 5 bases, the J end lost 0 bases, and 7 bases lay between the germline ends. CDR3: CASSANLNTEAFF. The CDR3 nucleotides are TGTGCCAGCAGCGCAAACTTGAACACTGAAGCTTTCTTT.

The V call is TRBV9, the J call TRBJ1-2, with 11 bases that match TRBD1. J lost 7 bases, V lost 4 bases, and 6 bases had no gene match. This CDR3 has 14 residues. CDR1 and CDR2 (germline): SGDLS, YYNGEE. In DNA form, the CDR3 reads TGTGCCAGCAGCCCCCGGACAGGGGGCTTTGGCTACACCTTC. Translating it yields CASSPRTGGFGYTF.

The chain is built from TRBV13 and TRBJ1-1, with D possibly TRBD1 on 5 matching bases. Germline loops: CDR1 PRHDT, CDR2 FYEKMQ (reference sequence). The CDR3 contains 13 residues. Trimming removed 7 bases at V and 9 bases at J, with 18 bases between. CDR3: CASTLQESGKAFF. CDR3 bases: TGTGCCAGCACCCTCCAGGAATCAGGGAAAGCTTTCTTT. Looking up the rest from reference TRBV13 and TRBJ1-1 gives the full variable domain: AAGVIQSPRHLIKEKRETATLKCYPIPRHDTVYWYQQGPGQDPQFLISFYEKMQSDKGSIPDRFSAQQFSDYHSELNMSSLELGDSALYFCASTLQESGKAFFGQGTRLTVV.

This clone was observed a few times. V and J are TRBV27 and TRBJ1-5, with TRBD1 identical over 8 bases. The CDR3 contains 15 residues. Germline CDR1 reads MNHEY; CDR2 reads SMNVEV (reference sequence). V was clipped by 5 bases and J by 7 bases; unmatched bases: 10. The CDR3 coding sequence is TGTGCCAGCAGTCCAGCCCGGACAGGGTACCAGCCCCAGCATTTT. Translating gives CASSPARTGYQPQHF.

This clone was seen once. The chain's CDR3 is CASSRGTRDDSPLHF. CDR3 nucleotides: TGTGCCAGCAGCCGCGGGACCAGGGATGATTCACCCCTCCACTTT. J is TRBJ1-6 and V is TRBV4-2; D is possibly TRBD1 (5 bases). The CDR3 runs to 15 residues. CDR1 and CDR2 (germline): LGHNA, YNFKEQ. Deletions cut 4 bases from V and 8 bases from J, with 15 bases between.

This clone showed up just a few times. At one of its ends the junction is not consistent with the germline gene, which may arise from a read error. V usage is TRBV6-9 and J usage is TRBJ2-3, with unresolved D. Germline CDR1 reads MNHGY; CDR2 reads SVAAGI. The CDR3 is made up of 15 amino acids. The CDR3, as DNA: TGTGCCGGCAGTTACAGTGGTGTCAGCACAGATACGCAGTATTTT. It specifies CAGSYSGVSTDTQYF.

This clone is a singleton in its sample. The chain links TRBV5-4 to TRBJ2-3, with a weak D call TRBD1 (5 bases). CDR1 and CDR2 (germline): SGHNT, YYREEE (reference sequence). V gave up 4 bases and J gave up 3 bases, with 12 bases separating them. The CDR3 sequence is 14 residues long. CDR3 DNA: TGTGCCAGCAGCCCCCAGGGCAATACAGATACGCAGTATTTT. Residues: CASSPQGNTDTQYF.

This chain joins TRBV28 and TRBJ1-6, with D uncertain. This CDR3 contains 16 residues. CDR1 is MDHEN, CDR2 SYDVKM, per germline. V lost 5 bases and J 4 bases, leaving 15 bases between the germline ends. The CDR3 DNA reads as TGTGCCAGCAGTGGGCGGGCCTGGCGGTATAATTCACCCCTCCACTTT. Translated: CASSGRAWRYNSPLHF.

The chain couples TRBV7-8 to TRBJ1-6, with 7 bases identical to TRBD1. In germline, CDR1 is SGHVS, CDR2 FQNEAQ. The CDR3 runs to 14 residues. With 2 bases clipped from V and 7 bases from J, the junction kept 2 bases outside the gene matches. The CDR3 DNA reads as TGTGCCAGCAGCTTATTCAGGGGGAATTCACCCCTCCACTTT. This encodes CASSLFRGNSPLHF.

This clone was recorded a few times. The genes are TRBV4-3 and TRBJ2-1; 8 bases fit TRBD2. The trim removed 1 base at V and 0 bases at J, leaving 5 bases unmatched. CDR3 length: 17 residues. Germline V gene data show CDR1 as LGHNA and CDR2 as YSLEER. CDR3: CASSQVSSGLSYNEQFF. The CDR3, as DNA: TGCGCCAGCAGCCAAGTATCTAGCGGGCTCTCCTACAATGAGCAGTTCTTC.

The chain carries TRBV30 and TRBJ2-5; TRBD2 aligns across 7 bases. CDR3 length: 15 amino acids. Losses at the gene ends were 3 bases for V and 4 bases for J; bases not matched to a gene: 11. The V gene's germline CDR1 is GTSNPN and CDR2 SVGIG (reference sequence). The CDR3 region is CAWRYPGLRTETQYF. DNA of the CDR3: TGTGCCTGGAGGTACCCGGGACTACGTACAGAGACCCAGTACTTC.

This clone was recorded a few times. V gene TRBV9 combines with J gene TRBJ2-3, with TRBD2 matching 12 bases. Germline CDR1 SGDLS, CDR2 YYNGEE. The ends lost 3 bases at V and 5 bases at J; junction bases unmatched: 4. The CDR3 is 15 amino acids. The CDR3 protein is CASSASGGGRDTQYF. Written as DNA, the CDR3 is TGTGCCAGCAGCGCTAGCGGGGGGGGAAGAGATACGCAGTATTTT. Based on the CDR3 plus reference TRBV9 and TRBJ2-3, the full variable domain is DSGVTQTPKHLITATGQRVTLRCSPRSGDLSVYWYQQSLDQGLQFLIQYYNGEERAKGNILERFSAQQFPDLHSELNLSSLELGDSALYFCASSASGGGRDTQYFGPGTRLTVL.

The table lists this clone with a count of one. This chain uses TRBV5-7 with TRBJ1-6; 7 nucleotides align to TRBD1. TRBV5-7 is an ORF, and what it does is uncertain. The junction had 10 bases not matched to a gene; V was cut back by 4 bases and J by 6 bases. The CDR3 has 16 residues. The CDR3 region is CASSRNRDSINSPLHF. Written as DNA, the CDR3 is TGTGCCAGCAGCAGGAACCGGGACAGCATTAATTCACCCCTCCACTTT.

This chain joins TRBV2 and TRBJ1-4, with 7 bases fitting TRBD1. The CDR3 is 15 residues long. Trimming removed 6 bases from V and 6 bases from J; junction bases left unmatched: 10. CDR1 and CDR2 (germline): SNHLY, FYNNEI. For the CDR3, the DNA is TGTGCCAGCAGCCTTGAGGGACAGAGAGATGAAAAACTGTTTTTT. Protein sequence: CASSLEGQRDEKLFF.

V and J are TRBV11-2 and TRBJ1-1, with TRBD1 identical over 8 bases. V lost 3 bases and J lost 2; bases outside the gene matches: 17. The CDR3 has 19 residues. The germline CDR1 and CDR2 sequences are SGHAT and FQNNGV. CDR3 bases: TGTGCCAGCAGCTTTAGGGCCTTTACAGGGGGGGAAGTAAACACTGAAGCTTTCTTT. Residues: CASSFRAFTGGEVNTEAFF.